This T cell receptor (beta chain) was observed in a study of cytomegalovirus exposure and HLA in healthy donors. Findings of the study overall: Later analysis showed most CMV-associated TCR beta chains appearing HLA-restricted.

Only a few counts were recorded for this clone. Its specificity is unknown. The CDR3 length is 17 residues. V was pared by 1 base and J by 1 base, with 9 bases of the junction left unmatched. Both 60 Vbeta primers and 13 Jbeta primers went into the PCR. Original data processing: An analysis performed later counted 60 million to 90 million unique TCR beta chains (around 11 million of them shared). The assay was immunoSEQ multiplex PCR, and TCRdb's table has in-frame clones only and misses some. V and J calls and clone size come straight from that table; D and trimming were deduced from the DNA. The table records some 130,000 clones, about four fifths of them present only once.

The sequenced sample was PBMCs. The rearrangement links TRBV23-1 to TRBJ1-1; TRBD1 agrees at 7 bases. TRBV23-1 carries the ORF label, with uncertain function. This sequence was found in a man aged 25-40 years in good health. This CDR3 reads CASSQLTGEEGNTEAFF. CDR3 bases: TGCGCCAGCAGTCAATTAACAGGGGAAGAGGGGAACACTGAAGCTTTCTTT.